One and the same sample provided the 31 T cell receptor beta chains below, sequenced in a study of blood T cells in healthy people across ages. The use of a sample-barcoded 5' primer and a J-beta primer mix characterized a second PCR of about 7 to 12 cycles. TCRdb independently ran MiXCR on the 5' RACE reads; one entry per CDR3 protein. The sample carries nearly 800,000 distinct CDR3 sequences, approximately 25% recorded once. This sample was shared with a second study, whose subject was T cells of mothers and their children.

Sequenced sample: blood. The receptors originated from a boy aged 5-17 years in good health.

This clonotype has just a few counts. V usage is TRBV6-5 and J usage is TRBJ1-1, with D maybe TRBD1 (5 bases). The germline CDR1 and CDR2 sequences are MNHEY and SVGAGI. The CDR3 length is 16 residues. V was trimmed by 2 bases and J by 0 bases, leaving 13 bases between them. The CDR3 here is CASSYDSPNMNTEAFF. CDR3 coding DNA: TGTGCCAGCAGTTACGACAGCCCCAACATGAACACTGAAGCTTTCTTT.

The chain uses TRBV20-1 and TRBJ1-1; 7 bases agree with TRBD1. The CDR3 totals 13 residues. V lost 5 bases, J lost 6 bases, and 9 bases stayed unmatched. Per the germline V gene, CDR1 is DFQATT and CDR2 is SNEGSKA (reference sequence). The CDR3 DNA is TGCAGTGCTCCCCCAGGGGGGAGCCCTGAAGCTTTCTTT. It codes for CSAPPGGSPEAFF.

This clonotype was recorded a few times. The chain recombines TRBV29-1 with TRBJ2-2, with D unclear. V lost 4 bases and J 1 base, leaving 7 bases between the germline ends. The CDR3 is 13 amino acids. Germline CDR1 reads SQVTM; CDR2 reads ANQGSEA. The CDR3 coding sequence is TGCAGCGTTGGTACACGGAACACCGGGGAGCTGTTTTTT. Translating gives CSVGTRNTGELFF.

The chain recombines TRBV6-6 with TRBJ1-2; no definite D call. The germline V gene encodes CDR1 MNHNY and CDR2 SVGAGI (reference sequence). The CDR3 sequence is 13 residues long. With 7 bases removed from V and 5 bases from J, the gap between germline ends came to 14 bases. Here the CDR3 DNA reads TGTGCCAGCATCGCGGACGGGGAGTATGGCTACACCTTC. Translating it yields CASIADGEYGYTF.

The V call is TRBV15, the J call TRBJ2-5, with TRBD2 matching 7 bases. The CDR3 has 16 residues. CDR1 and CDR2 (germline): LNHNV, YYDKDF (reference sequence). Trimming cost V 7 bases and J 0 bases; bases outside gene matches: 11. For the CDR3, the DNA is TGTGCCACCACCCCGATTGATAGCGGGTACCAAGAGACCCAGTACTTC. Translated, it gives CATTPIDSGYQETQYF.

For the CDR3, the DNA is TGTGCCAGCAGCTCCCGCCAGAATGGCTACACCTTC. This codes for CASSSRQNGYTF. This chain joins TRBV7-9 and TRBJ1-2; D ambiguous. Trimming shortened V by 4 bases and J by 6 bases, and 9 bases separated the two germline ends. Germline loops: CDR1 SEHNR, CDR2 FQNEAQ (reference sequence). There are 12 residues in the CDR3.

The chain recombines TRBV14 with TRBJ1-2; D remains ambiguous. With 4 bases removed from V and 4 bases from J, the gap between germline ends came to 16 bases. The CDR3 runs 15 residues. Germline V gene data show CDR1 as SGHDN and CDR2 as FVKESK. CDR3 in DNA: TGTGCCAGCAGCCCTTTGGTCGGAGGTCCCTATGGCTACACCTTC. This gives the protein CASSPLVGGPYGYTF.

This clonotype has a handful of counts. This rearrangement joins TRBV10-3 to TRBJ2-4, with D possibly matching TRBD2 (6 bases). The germline gives CDR1 ENHRY, CDR2 SYGVKD. This CDR3 spans 15 amino acids. Deletions cut 4 bases from V and 0 bases from J, with 10 bases between. The CDR3 DNA is TGTGCCATCAGTGGGTCGGGACTAGCCAAAAACATTCAGTACTTC. As protein: CAISGSGLAKNIQYF.

The chain joins TRBV7-9 to TRBJ1-2; the match to TRBD1 covers 8 bases. The germline V gene has CDR1 SEHNR and CDR2 FQNEAQ (reference sequence). The CDR3 totals 13 residues. The CDR3 DNA is TGTGCTACAATCCCGGGACAGGACTATGGCTACACCTTC. It specifies CATIPGQDYGYTF.

This chain links TRBV6-2 or TRBV6-3 with TRBJ1-1; 10 nucleotides agree with TRBD1. V dropped 4 bases and J dropped 6; count of bases not matched to a gene: 11. CDR1 is MNHEY and CDR2 is SVGEGT in the germline V gene. This CDR3 is built from 16 residues. Here the CDR3 DNA reads TGTGCCAGCAGTTGGGACCGGGACAGGGGATCGGCTGAAGCTTTCTTT. Translation: CASSWDRDRGSAEAFF.

This chain links TRBV4-3 with TRBJ2-6; TRBD1 matches 7 bases. Germline trimming cut 2 bases from V and 3 bases from J; bases unmatched to any gene: 1. CDR3 length: 15 residues. Germline V gene sequence: CDR1 LGHNA, CDR2 YSLEER. CDR3 nucleotides: TGCGCCAGCAGCCAAAACAGGGGTGGGGCCAACGTCCTGACTTTC. Its protein is CASSQNRGGANVLTF.

The rearrangement joins TRBV6-5 to TRBJ2-3; weak D call: TRBD1 (6 bases). V lost 7 bases to trimming and J lost 8 bases, with 13 bases between them. Germline V gene lookup returns CDR1 MNHEY and CDR2 SVGAGI. This CDR3 has 12 residues. The CDR3 DNA sequence: TGTGCCAGCACCTCCTTAGGGGGTACGCAGTATTTT. Translating it yields CASTSLGGTQYF.

This clonotype was found a few times. The chain links TRBV4-2 to TRBJ1-6, with a possible D match to TRBD1 (5 bases). The CDR3 sequence is 15 residues long. The V end was cut by 0 bases, the J end by 11 bases, with 14 bases between. CDR1 and CDR2 from the germline V gene are LGHNA and YNFKEQ. CDR3: CASSQDSGNGTPLHF. DNA for the CDR3: TGTGCCAGCAGCCAAGATTCAGGGAATGGTACACCCCTCCACTTT.

This rearrangement joins TRBV29-1 to TRBJ2-2, with D uncertain. In germline, CDR1 is SQVTM, CDR2 ANQGSEA. This CDR3 region has 15 residues. The V end was cut by 7 bases, the J end by 0 bases, with 15 bases between. CDR3 DNA: TGCAGCGCTCTCCGGACGGTTGCGAACACCGGGGAGCTGTTTTTT. It codes for CSALRTVANTGELFF.

Remarks on this clonotype: Its ends do not fully match the called genes, so a read error is possible. The J gene is TRBJ2-3, the V gene TRBV7-9; D possibly corresponds to TRBD1 (6 bases). The CDR3 is 17 residues long. The V gene's germline CDR1 is SEHNR and CDR2 FQNEAQ (reference sequence). The CDR3: CASSLAGAHLGTDTQCF. The CDR3 DNA reads as TGTGCCAGCAGCTTAGCGGGGGCTCACTTGGGCACAGATACGCAGTGTTTT.

CDR3 amino acids: CASSVGRGRGNTIYF. The CDR3 DNA is TGTGCCAGCAGCGTAGGAAGGGGGCGAGGAAACACCATATATTTT. The genes are TRBV9 and TRBJ1-3; 7 positions agree with TRBD1. The V gene's germline CDR1 is SGDLS and CDR2 YYNGEE. Trimming removed 0 bases from V and 4 bases from J; junction bases left unmatched: 4. The CDR3 is 15 residues long. The entire variable domain, with the rest obtained from reference TRBV9 and TRBJ1-3, is as follows: DSGVTQTPKHLITATGQRVTLRCSPRSGDLSVYWYQQSLDQGLQFLIQYYNGEERAKGNILERFSAQQFPDLHSELNLSSLELGDSALYFCASSVGRGRGNTIYFGEGSWLTVV.

The chain is built from TRBV11-2 and TRBJ2-5, with D unclear. The V and J ends lost 5 bases and 3 bases respectively, with 19 bases between them. The CDR3 contains 16 residues. The germline V gene encodes CDR1 SGHAT and CDR2 FQNNGV. This CDR3 is CASSLVGLVFEETQYF. CDR3 in DNA: TGTGCCAGCAGCCTCGTAGGGTTGGTGTTTGAAGAGACCCAGTACTTC.

The rearrangement joins TRBV29-1 to TRBJ2-5, with 7 positions matching TRBD2. The J call is in doubt because the DNA end fits TRBJ2-7 better. This CDR3 comprises 13 residues. Germline V gene data show CDR1 as SQVTM and CDR2 as ANQGSEA. CDR3 residues: CSVEFTAGYEQYF. CDR3 sequence (DNA): TGCAGCGTTGAATTTACAGCGGGGTACGAGCAGTACTTC.

This rearrangement joins TRBV15 to TRBJ2-5; D possibly corresponds to TRBD2 (6 bases). Germline CDR1 and CDR2: LNHNV and YYDKDF (reference sequence). V lost 0 bases, J lost 4 bases, and 15 bases lay in between. The CDR3 loop spans 16 amino acids. The CDR3 reads CATSRDYTGRGETQYF. As DNA, the CDR3 is TGTGCCACCAGCAGAGATTACACCGGGAGAGGAGAGACCCAGTACTTC.

This clonotype came up a few times. This CDR3 is CASSPDRLGEQYF. The CDR3 region has the DNA TGTGCCAGCAGTCCCGACAGGTTGGGTGAGCAGTACTTC. V gene TRBV2 combines with J gene TRBJ2-7, with TRBD1 as a possible D gene (6 bases). V was shortened by 5 bases and J by 7 bases, with 15 bases between the two germline ends. Germline assignment: CDR1 SNHLY and CDR2 FYNNEI. The CDR3 contains 13 residues.

The chain links TRBV7-2 to TRBJ2-5; D possibly corresponds to TRBD1 (7 bases). The germline V gene encodes CDR1 SGHTA and CDR2 FQGNSA. The CDR3 has 16 residues. Trimming pared 2 bases from V and 4 bases from J, leaving 17 bases between. The CDR3 nucleotides are TGTGCCAGCAGCTTACAGGGGGGTCGGGGGCGAGAGACCCAGTACTTC. Translation: CASSLQGGRGRETQYF.

This clonotype was picked up a small number of times. The rearrangement uses TRBV6-2 or TRBV6-3 and TRBJ2-5, with D unresolved. The J call may be incorrect, as the DNA end agrees better with TRBJ2-1. Looked up from germline, CDR1 is MNHEY and CDR2 is SVGEGT. The length of the CDR3 is 13 residues. This chain's CDR3 is CASKGGSYNEQFF. In DNA form, the CDR3 reads TGTGCCAGCAAGGGCGGCTCCTACAATGAGCAGTTCTTC.

The J gene is TRBJ2-1, the V gene TRBV6-1; D tentatively fits TRBD1 or TRBD2 (5 bases each). V lost 5 bases and J lost 2, with 16 bases in between. Per the germline V gene, CDR1 is MNHNS and CDR2 is SASEGT. The CDR3 runs to 16 residues. CDR3 in amino acids: CASSPSEGLTYNEQFF. The CDR3 nucleotides are TGTGCCAGCAGTCCAAGCGAGGGGCTGACCTACAATGAGCAGTTCTTC.

This chain joins TRBV2 and TRBJ2-1; possibly TRBD1 for D (6 bases). V dropped 4 bases and J dropped 4 bases, with 14 bases sitting between them. The germline gives CDR1 SNHLY, CDR2 FYNNEI. The CDR3 contains 15 residues. The CDR3 region is CASSAILGGYNEQFF. CDR3 in DNA: TGTGCCAGCAGTGCGATTTTAGGGGGATACAATGAGCAGTTCTTC.

This chain uses TRBV9 with TRBJ1-1, with D possibly TRBD1 on 5 matching bases. Between the trimmed V and J ends, which lost 2 bases and 1 base, there was a span of 9 bases. The germline V gene has CDR1 SGDLS and CDR2 YYNGEE. This CDR3 contains 14 residues. CDR3 amino acids: CASSVGTGNTEAFF. CDR3 nucleotide sequence: TGTGCCAGCAGCGTGGGGACGGGGAACACTGAAGCTTTCTTT.

This clonotype was counted between two and nine times. The chain links TRBV20-1 to TRBJ2-5; the D gene is possibly TRBD2 (5 bases). Trimming pared 2 bases from V and 5 bases from J, leaving 12 bases between. CDR1 is DFQATT, CDR2 SNEGSKA, per germline (reference sequence). The CDR3 sequence is 13 residues long. The chain's CDR3 is CSARSAGEETQYF. The CDR3 nucleotides read TGCAGTGCTAGATCTGCGGGTGAGGAGACCCAGTACTTC.

This chain connects TRBV2 to TRBJ1-2; D is ambiguous. With 7 bases removed from V and 9 bases from J, the gap between germline ends came to 12 bases. CDR3 length: 11 residues. The V gene's germline CDR1 is SNHLY and CDR2 FYNNEI. The DNA for the CDR3 is TGTGCCAGCACCCAGACAAGGAGCTACACCTTC. Translated: CASTQTRSYTF.

V and J are TRBV29-1 and TRBJ2-1; TRBD1 agrees at 9 bases. With V trimmed by 6 bases and J by 1 base, 7 bases remained unmatched. CDR1 and CDR2 from the germline V gene are SQVTM and ANQGSEA. This CDR3 is built from 15 residues. CDR3 nucleotides: TGCAGCGTCAAGGACAGGGGAAAATCCTACAATGAGCAGTTCTTC. Translated: CSVKDRGKSYNEQFF.

The V and J genes are TRBV27 and TRBJ2-7; the D is unclear. V lost 0 bases, J lost 1 base, and 7 bases lay in between. The CDR3 contains 14 residues. Germline CDR1 is MNHEY and CDR2 is SMNVEV (reference sequence). CDR3 loop: CASSLSLQSYEQYF. CDR3 in DNA: TGTGCCAGCAGTTTATCTCTCCAGTCCTACGAGCAGTACTTC.

Comment on this clonotype: Since the CDR3 does not end with the conserved phenylalanine or tryptophan, this likely comes from a read error. In DNA, the CDR3 is TGTGCCAGCAGCTTTGGCTCCTATCGCGGGGGCCTGACCTACGAGCAGTACCTC. Translation: CASSFGSYRGGLTYEQYL. The chain couples TRBV7-9 to TRBJ2-7; tentative D call: TRBD2 (7 bases). V was trimmed by 3 bases and J by 2 bases, leaving 23 bases between them. The CDR3 length is 18 residues. CDR1 and CDR2 from the germline V gene are SEHNR and FQNEAQ (reference sequence).

Only a few counts were recorded for this clonotype. V and J are TRBV7-2 and TRBJ1-2; 9 bases are a match to TRBD1. Germline values: CDR1 SGHTA, CDR2 FQGNSA. The CDR3 contains 14 residues. V gave up 5 bases and J gave up 3 bases; unmatched junction bases: 4. CDR3 amino acids: CASSQQGAYYGYTF. CDR3 nucleotide sequence: TGTGCCAGCAGCCAACAGGGGGCATACTATGGCTACACCTTC.